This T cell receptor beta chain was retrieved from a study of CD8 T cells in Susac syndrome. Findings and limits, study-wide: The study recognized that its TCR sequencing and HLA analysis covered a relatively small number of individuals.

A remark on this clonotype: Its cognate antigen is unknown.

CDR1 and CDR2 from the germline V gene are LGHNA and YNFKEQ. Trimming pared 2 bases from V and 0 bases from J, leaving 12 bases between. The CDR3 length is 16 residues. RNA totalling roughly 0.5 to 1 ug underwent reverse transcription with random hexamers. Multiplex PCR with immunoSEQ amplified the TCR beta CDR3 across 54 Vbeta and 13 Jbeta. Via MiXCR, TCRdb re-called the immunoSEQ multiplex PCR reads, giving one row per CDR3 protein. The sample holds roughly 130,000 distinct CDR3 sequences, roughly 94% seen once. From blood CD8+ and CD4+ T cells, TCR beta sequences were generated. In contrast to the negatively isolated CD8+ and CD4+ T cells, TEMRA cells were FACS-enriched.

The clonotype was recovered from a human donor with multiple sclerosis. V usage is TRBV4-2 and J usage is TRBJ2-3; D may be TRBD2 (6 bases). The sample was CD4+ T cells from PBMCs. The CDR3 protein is CASSQLAETSTDTQYF. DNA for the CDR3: TGTGCCAGCAGCCAATTAGCGGAAACTAGCACAGATACGCAGTATTTT.